Included here is one T cell receptor beta chain sequence, with context. Preparation of the TCRbeta library was carried out with unique molecular identifiers. Each CDR3 protein gets one entry after TCRdb re-called the PCR reads with MiXCR. This sample yields roughly 500,000 distinct CDR3 sequences, of which around 16% are seen a single time; more than 2.5% belongs to the top ten. The sample comes from a study of T-cell reconstitution after alpha-beta-depleted transplantation in children. The V and J ends lost 3 bases and 2 bases, in that order; junction bases with no gene match: 6. The CDR3 is made up of 16 amino acids.

The sample consisted of PBMCs from the stem cell graft donor, taken from the stem cell graft. The chain uses TRBV12-3 or TRBV12-4 and TRBJ1-3; TRBD1 matches at 8 bases. The sequence derives from a human donor who donated a stem cell graft to a child with acute lymphoblastic leukemia. The CDR3 sequence: CASSFGQGVAGNTIYF. Written as DNA, the CDR3 is TGTGCCAGCAGTTTTGGACAGGGAGTCGCTGGAAACACCATATATTTT.